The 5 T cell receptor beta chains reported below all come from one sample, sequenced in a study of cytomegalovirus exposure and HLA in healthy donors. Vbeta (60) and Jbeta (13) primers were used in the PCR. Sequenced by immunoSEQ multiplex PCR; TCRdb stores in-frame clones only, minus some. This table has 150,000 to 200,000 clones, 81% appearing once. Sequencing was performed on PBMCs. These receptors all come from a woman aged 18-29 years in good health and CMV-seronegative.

In DNA, the CDR3 is TGTGCCAGCAGCCTGGGACACCCGAACACTGAAGCTTTCTTT. Translated: CASSLGHPNTEAFF. The chain couples TRBV14 to TRBJ1-1, with a possible D match to TRBD1 (6 bases). The length of the CDR3 is 14 residues. Trimming cost V 4 bases and J 1 base, with 10 bases left between them. Germline V gene lookup returns CDR1 SGHDN and CDR2 FVKESK.

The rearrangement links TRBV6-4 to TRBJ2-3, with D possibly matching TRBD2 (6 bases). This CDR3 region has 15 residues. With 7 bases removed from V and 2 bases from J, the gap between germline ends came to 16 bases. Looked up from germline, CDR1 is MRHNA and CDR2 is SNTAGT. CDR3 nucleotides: TGTGCCAGCAAGTATAAGGCGGGACCCACAGATACGCAGTATTTT. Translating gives CASKYKAGPTDTQYF.

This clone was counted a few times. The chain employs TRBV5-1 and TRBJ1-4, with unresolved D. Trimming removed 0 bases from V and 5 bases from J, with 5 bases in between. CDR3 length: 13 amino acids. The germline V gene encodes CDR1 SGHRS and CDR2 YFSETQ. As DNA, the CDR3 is TGCGCCAGCAGCTTGGGGCAGAATGAAAAACTGTTTTTT. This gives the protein CASSLGQNEKLFF. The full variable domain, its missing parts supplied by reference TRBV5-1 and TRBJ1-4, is KAGVTQTPRYLIKTRGQQVTLSCSPISGHRSVSWYQQTPGQGLQFLFEYFSETQRNKGNFPGRFSGRQFSNSRSEMNVSTLELGDSALYLCASSLGQNEKLFFGSGTQLSVL.

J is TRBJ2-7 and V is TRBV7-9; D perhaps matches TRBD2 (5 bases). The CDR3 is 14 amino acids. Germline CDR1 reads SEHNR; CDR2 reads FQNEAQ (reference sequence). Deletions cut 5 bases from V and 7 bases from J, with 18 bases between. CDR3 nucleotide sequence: TGTGCCAGCAGCGCTCCCCCATCGCCGGGAGAGCAGTACTTC. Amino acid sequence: CASSAPPSPGEQYF.

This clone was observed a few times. CDR3 nucleotides: TGTGCCAGCATACACAGCGGGAACACTGAAGCTTTCTTT. Translation gives CASIHSGNTEAFF. The rearrangement links TRBV6-1 to TRBJ1-1; D unclear. V shed 7 bases and J shed 1 base, with 10 bases lying between them. The germline gives CDR1 MNHNS, CDR2 SASEGT. This CDR3 spans 13 amino acids.